This entry features one TCR beta chain sequence. This sample was included in a study of blood T cell repertoires in COVID-19. Study-wide context: The samples span acute and convalescent COVID-19 from the United States, Italy and Spain. From T cells, B-cell-depleted T cells, or PBMCs came the material, which was cDNA or gDNA.

TCRdb's table, derived via immunoSEQ multiplex PCR, lists solely in-frame clones and lacks some. The data contain about 410,000 clones, approximately 91% of them seen just once; the ten biggest clones take up about 1.4%. The germline CDR1 and CDR2 sequences are LGHNA and YNFKEQ. This CDR3 has 17 amino acids. The junction had 4 bases not matched to a gene; V was cut back by 1 base and J by 0 bases. The sequenced sample consisted of peripheral blood. The chain has TRBV4-2 and TRBJ1-4, with TRBD1 matching 8 bases. The source of this sequence is a woman aged 40 to 50 with COVID-19, enrolled during active disease. CDR3 in amino acids: CASSQVDRGATNEKLFF. Here the CDR3 DNA reads TGTGCCAGCAGCCAAGTCGACAGGGGTGCAACTAATGAAAAACTGTTTTTT.